This entry concerns a single T cell receptor beta chain. The target antigen is unknown. 60 Vbeta and 13 Jbeta primers were used in PCR. Data came from immunoSEQ multiplex PCR; TCRdb stores just in-frame clones and leaves some out. Counted here are roughly 80,000 clones, roughly 64% occurring once; the ten biggest clones make up around 5%. The data were taken from a study of cytomegalovirus exposure and HLA in healthy donors. Study-wide results and caveats: Most sequenced TCRs were rare (though some public TCRs occurred in many donors). A highly shared variant cluster was judged a likely technical artifact.

CDR1 KGHSH and CDR2 LQKENI come from the germline V gene. CDR3 length: 14 residues. J gave up 10 bases and V 0 bases, and 6 bases lay outside the gene matches. The TCR comes from a young man in good health and CMV-seropositive. The source material was PBMCs. The genes are TRBV18 and TRBJ1-5; 7 bases are shared with TRBD1. CDR3 loop: CASSPPSDRNPQHF. The CDR3 DNA reads TGTGCCAGCTCACCACCATCGGACAGGAATCCCCAGCATTTT. Drawing the rest from reference TRBV18 and TRBJ1-5, the complete variable domain is NAGVMQNPRHLVRRRGQEARLRCSPMKGHSHVYWYRQLPEEGLKFMVYLQKENIIDESGMPKERFSAEFPKEGPSILRIQQVVRGDSAAYFCASSPPSDRNPQHFGDGTRLSIL.